The entry that follows covers one TCR beta chain sequence. Its matching antigen is unknown. This entry is derived from a study of cytomegalovirus exposure and HLA in healthy donors. Findings and caveats of the study: Confirmation was obtained in vitro that a few CMV-associated chains are specific for CMV antigens. A later analysis appeared to link common viral pathogens to several of the most significant clusters. Across donors, presence/absence analyses took sequencing depth to be roughly uniform.

13 Jbeta primers and 60 Vbeta primers were used for the PCR. The assay was immunoSEQ multiplex PCR, and TCRdb's table has in-frame clones only and misses some. The table includes around 200,000 clones, roughly 79% detected once. This CDR3 region has 15 residues. V was clipped by 3 bases and J by 2 bases, with 14 bases between them. Germline values: CDR1 LNHNV, CDR2 YYDKDF (reference sequence). The chain has TRBV15 and TRBJ2-7, with a tentative D call TRBD2 (6 bases). The sequenced sample was PBMCs. The TCR was taken from a male donor in good health and CMV-seronegative. The CDR3 reads CATSRDGGGPYEQYF. CDR3 sequence (DNA): TGTGCCACCAGCAGGGACGGGGGTGGCCCCTACGAGCAGTACTTC.